This T cell receptor beta chain derives from a study of T cell responses to AZD1222 COVID-19 vaccine. Here immunoSEQ multiplex PCR was the method, and the copy in TCRdb shows in-frame clones only, minus some. The data contain approximately 100,000 clones, around nine tenths of them seen just once; the ten biggest clones take up under 1.5%. As for this clone: Its antigen remains unknown.

Germline V gene lookup returns CDR1 LNHDA and CDR2 SQIVND (reference sequence). V lost 5 bases to trimming and J lost 3 bases; unmatched junction nucleotides: 10. The CDR3 runs 15 residues. Findings and caveats of the study: Two AZD1222 administrations were followed by greater Spike-specific TCR breadth and depth. The study sampled repertoires only after the peak T cell response. Most donors were white British, females outnumbered males, and clonal diversity was possibly underestimated.

Sequencing was performed on peripheral blood, taken on day 0 of AZD1222 vaccination. This chain links TRBV19 with TRBJ2-7; 7 positions agree with TRBD2. This sequence originates from an adult in good health. Here the CDR3 reads CASSPMGGAHYEQYF. For the CDR3, the DNA is TGTGCCAGTAGTCCCATGGGAGGGGCCCACTACGAGCAGTACTTC. The full variable domain, completed using reference TRBV19 and TRBJ2-7, is DGGITQSPKYLFRKEGQNVTLSCEQNLNHDAMYWYRQDPGQGLRLIYYSQIVNDFQKGDIAEGYSVSREKKESFPLTVTSAQKNPTAFYLCASSPMGGAHYEQYFGPGTRLTVT.